This T cell receptor beta chain was captured by sequencing in a study of blood T cells in healthy people across ages. General study findings and limits: Among T cells, TCR beta diversity per million cells dropped roughly linearly as age rose. Higher diversity, along with more naive CD4+ cells, distinguished long-lived donors from aged donors. From one million sequenced T cells, diversity estimates were lower bounds.

It was with a sample-barcoded 5' primer and a J-beta primer mix that a second PCR of roughly 6 to 11 cycles was run. Each cDNA molecule was tagged by a template-switch adaptor that had 12 random nucleotides. TCRdb passed the 5' RACE reads through MiXCR, listing each CDR3 protein once. The sample has just over 800,000 distinct CDR3 sequences; 62% are singletons. There are 12 residues in the CDR3. CDR1 and CDR2 from the germline V gene are DFQATT and SNEGSKA (reference sequence). This clonotype has more than one count but fewer than ten. Its matching antigen is unknown. The chain has TRBV20-1 and TRBJ2-5; TRBD2 matches at 7 bases. The DNA matches TRBJ2-7 better at its end, which makes the J call doubtful. The clonotype was recovered from a man aged 30-40 years in good health. Sequencing used blood. CDR3 loop: CSGGGFGDEQYF. DNA for the CDR3: TGCAGTGGCGGGGGATTCGGCGACGAGCAGTACTTC.